This is a list of T cell receptor beta chains from one sample in a study of T cell changes during pregnancy in multiple sclerosis. Profiling relied on immunoSEQ multiplex PCR, and the TCRdb table lists in-frame clones only, not all of them. Counted here are about 93,000 clones, roughly nine tenths occurring once; the ten biggest clones make up roughly 1.7%. This specimen consisted of peripheral blood, obtained after pregnancy. These receptors all come from a female donor in good health, enrolled as a control in a pregnancy study. The CDR3 runs from the conserved cysteine through the conserved F or W. A D gene is named only where the DNA matches it firmly. Some rows mark clone size as missing; the rest say once, few, many or name a class of expanded clone.

d_gene	abundance	v_gene	j_gene	CDR3nt	CDR3aa
NA	NA	TRBV23-1	TRBJ1-5	TGCGCCAGCAGTCAACCCGAACAAAGTAGCAATCAGCCCCAGCATTTT	CASSQPEQSSNQPQHF
NA	NA	TRBV7-9	TRBJ1-5	TGTGCCAGCAGCGACAGATATCAGCCCCAGCATTTT	CASSDRYQPQHF
NA	NA	TRBV15	TRBJ1-1	TGTGCCACCAGCAGTCCCCGGGTTACACCAACTGAAGCTTTCTTT	CATSSPRVTPTEAFF
NA	NA	TRBV5-6	TRBJ2-4	TGTGCCAGCAGCCGCGTGGGGCCACTGGGGAACATTCAGTACTTC	CASSRVGPLGNIQYF
NA	NA	TRBV9	TRBJ2-7	TGTGCCAGCAGCGTAGGGCAGCGAAGCTCCTACGAGCAGTACTTC	CASSVGQRSSYEQYF
NA	NA	TRBV18	TRBJ1-1	TGTGCCAGCTCCCCGGGACTTAAGAACACTGAAGCTTTCTTT	CASSPGLKNTEAFF
NA	NA	TRBV6-6	TRBJ1-1	TGTGCCACGAGAGGAGAATTGAGGGACACTGAAGCTTTCTTT	CATRGELRDTEAFF
NA	NA	TRBV14	TRBJ2-7	TGTGCCAGCAGCCAAGACCGGGGACTCCGCTCCTACGAGCAGTACTTC	CASSQDRGLRSYEQYF
TRBD1	NA	TRBV27	TRBJ2-3	TGTGCCAGCCGGGACAGGCCCACAGATACGCAGTATTTT	CASRDRPTDTQYF
TRBD1	NA	TRBV7-9	TRBJ1-2	TGTGCCAGCAGAGCCGGGACAGGGAATGGCTACACCTTC	CASRAGTGNGYTF
NA	NA	TRBV18	TRBJ2-7	TGTGCCAGCTCACCACAGGGCGGGTACGAGCAGTACTTC	CASSPQGGYEQYF
TRBD1	NA	TRBV4-3	TRBJ2-7	TGCGCCAGCAGCCAAGAGGCCCTCGGGACAGGGTGGAACGAGCAGTACTTC	CASSQEALGTGWNEQYF
TRBD1	once	TRBV14	TRBJ1-2	TGTGCCAGCAGCCGAAAGACAGGGAACTATGGCTACACCTTC	CASSRKTGNYGYTF
TRBD1	NA	TRBV7-2	TRBJ1-2	TGTGCCAGCAGCAGGGACAGGGGGATCTATGGCTACACCTTC	CASSRDRGIYGYTF
NA	once	TRBV11-2	TRBJ2-1	TGTGCCAGCAGCTTAGCGCACGGGCAGTTCTTC	CASSLAHGQFF
NA	NA	TRBV7-9	TRBJ1-6	TGTGCCAGCAGCCCTCCGCTCGGGAATTCACCCCTCCACTTT	CASSPPLGNSPLHF
NA	NA	TRBV9	TRBJ2-5	TGTGCCAGCAGCGTAGAGGGGTTACAAGAGACCCAGTACTTC	CASSVEGLQETQYF
NA	NA	TRBV4-2	TRBJ2-6	TGTGCCAGCAGCCAAGAGTCGGGGGCCAACGTCCTGACTTTC	CASSQESGANVLTF
TRBD2	once	TRBV7-3	TRBJ2-3	TGTGCCAGCAGCTCGTTCCCGGGACTAACAGATACGCAGTATTTT	CASSSFPGLTDTQYF
NA	NA	TRBV6-4	TRBJ1-2	TGTGCCAGCAAGGCGGAGATCGGGTCGCCGGGGCGGGACGGCTACACCTTC	CASKAEIGSPGRDGYTF
NA	once	TRBV6-5	TRBJ2-1	TGTGCCAGCAGTTACGAGGGAGCCCGCAATGAGCAGTTCTTC	CASSYEGARNEQFF
TRBD1	NA	TRBV7-9	TRBJ1-2	TGTGCCAGCAGCTCCACAGGGGGCTCCGACTATGGCTACACCTTC	CASSSTGGSDYGYTF
NA	NA	TRBV4-3	TRBJ1-2	TGCGCCAGCAGCCGAAGCCCCGACAGCAACTATGGCTACACCTTC	CASSRSPDSNYGYTF
NA	NA	TRBV7-9	TRBJ1-4	TGTGCCAGCAGCCTAAGACAGCGAACAACTAATGAAAAACTGTTTTTT	CASSLRQRTTNEKLFF
NA	NA	TRBV11-2	TRBJ1-4	TGTGCCAGCAGCTTAGCGTGGGGGGTTGATGAAAAACTGTTTTTT	CASSLAWGVDEKLFF
TRBD1	NA	TRBV7-8	TRBJ1-5	TGTGCCAGCAGCCAGACAGGGCCCAATCAGCCCCAGCATTTT	CASSQTGPNQPQHF
NA	NA	TRBV28	TRBJ1-1	TGTGCCAGCAACCAAGGCGGGGGCACTGAAGCTTTCTTT	CASNQGGGTEAFF
NA	few	TRBV19	TRBJ2-1	TGTGCCAGTAGTATGCGGCAGCTCTCCTACAATGAGCAGTTCTTC	CASSMRQLSYNEQFF
TRBD1	NA	TRBV4-3	TRBJ1-4	TGCGCCAGCAGCCAAGATGTAGGGACAGGAGGGGAAAAACTGTTTTTT	CASSQDVGTGGEKLFF
NA	NA	TRBV14	TRBJ1-5	TGTGCCAGCAGCCCCGGGCCCCACACGACCCGCGGCAGGGGCAATCAGCCCCAGCATTTT	CASSPGPHTTRGRGNQPQHF
TRBD2	NA	TRBV2	TRBJ2-1	TGTGCCAGCAGTGAACCCCGGGGGGGCTACAATGAGCAGTTCTTC	CASSEPRGGYNEQFF
TRBD1	NA	TRBV7-6	TRBJ2-7	TGTGCCAGCAGCACCCGACAGGGCCCCTACGAGCAGTACTTC	CASSTRQGPYEQYF
NA	once	TRBV7-6	TRBJ1-4	TGTGCCAGCAGCTCCCTAGGAGGTCGACTGTTTTTT	CASSSLGGRLFF
NA	NA	TRBV30	TRBJ1-5	TGTGCCTGGAAATTGACGGGAGGTGGGCCCCAGCATTTT	CAWKLTGGGPQHF
NA	NA	TRBV29-1	TRBJ1-5	TGCAGCGTTGCAGGGGAGAATCAGCCCCAGCATTTT	CSVAGENQPQHF
NA	NA	TRBV7-9	TRBJ2-1	TGTGCCAGCAGCCTGGCGGGGAGCTCCTACAATGAGCAGTTCTTC	CASSLAGSSYNEQFF
TRBD2	NA	TRBV5-6	TRBJ2-1	TGTGCCAGCAGCTTGGAATGGACTAGGGGCAATGAGCAGTTCTTC	CASSLEWTRGNEQFF
TRBD1	NA	TRBV28	TRBJ1-5	TGTGCCAGCATGAACCGGGACAGAAGGAAGCCCCAGCATTTT	CASMNRDRRKPQHF
NA	NA	TRBV28	TRBJ2-5	TGTGCCAGCAGCCAGGGGCCGCAGACCCAGTACTTC	CASSQGPQTQYF
TRBD2	NA	TRBV5-4	TRBJ2-5	TGTGCCAGCAGCTTAGCGGGGGGGCTCCAAGAGACCCAGTACTTC	CASSLAGGLQETQYF
NA	once	TRBV19	TRBJ1-2	TGTGCCAGTAGTATTCGGGAACAGATTTATGGCTACACCTTC	CASSIREQIYGYTF